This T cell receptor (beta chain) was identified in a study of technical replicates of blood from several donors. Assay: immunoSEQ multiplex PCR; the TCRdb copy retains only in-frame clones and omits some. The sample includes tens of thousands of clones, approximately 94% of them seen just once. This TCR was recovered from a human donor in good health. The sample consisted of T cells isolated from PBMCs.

CDR3 region: CASSSRNTEAFF. The CDR3 DNA reads TGTGCCAGCAGTTCTCGTAACACTGAAGCTTTCTTT. The chain joins TRBV28 to TRBJ1-1; D not certain. V shed 4 bases and J shed 2 bases, with 5 bases lying between them. This CDR3 is built from 12 residues. Germline V lookup: CDR1 MDHEN, CDR2 SYDVKM.